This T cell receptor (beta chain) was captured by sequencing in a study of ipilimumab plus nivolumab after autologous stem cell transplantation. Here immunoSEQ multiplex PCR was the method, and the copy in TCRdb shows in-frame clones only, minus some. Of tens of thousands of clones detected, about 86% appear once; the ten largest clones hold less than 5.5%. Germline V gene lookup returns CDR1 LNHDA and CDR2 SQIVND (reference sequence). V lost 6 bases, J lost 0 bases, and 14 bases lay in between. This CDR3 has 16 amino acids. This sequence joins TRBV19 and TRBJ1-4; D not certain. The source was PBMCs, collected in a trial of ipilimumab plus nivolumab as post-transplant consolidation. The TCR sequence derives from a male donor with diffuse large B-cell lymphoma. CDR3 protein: CASSSSLIATNEKLFF. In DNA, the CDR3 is TGTGCCAGTAGCTCCTCACTAATTGCAACTAATGAAAAACTGTTTTTT.